The sample holds many counts of the clone carrying this TCR beta chain. Antigen: not known. RNA transcripts were the template, and TCR beta CDR3 regions were amplified from them. Following a first-round RT-PCR that used HTBI primers, a second-round multiplex PCR was carried out. Via MiXCR, TCRdb re-called the multiplex PCR reads, giving one row per CDR3 protein. The sample has 200,000 to 250,000 distinct CDR3 sequences, around 28% seen once. This sample was taken from a study of Graves' ophthalmopathy and Graves' hyperthyroidism. Study findings and constraints: Most thyroid clonotypes expanded beyond 0.001 frequency were also found in blood.

J lost 6 bases, V lost 3 bases, and 4 bases had no gene match. Germline CDR1 MGHRA, CDR2 YSYEKL. The CDR3 consists of 15 residues. Sequenced material: peripheral blood. The chain carries TRBV4-1 and TRBJ2-7, with 14 bases identical to TRBD2. The clonotype comes from a man aged 45 to 65 with Graves' ophthalmopathy. In nucleotides, the CDR3 is TGCGCCAGCAGCCAGACTAGCGGGAGGGCGATCGAGCAGTACTTC. It codes for CASSQTSGRAIEQYF.